This entry features one TCR beta chain sequence. This sample stems from a study of control samples from healthy donors and cancer patients. Profiled with immunoSEQ multiplex PCR; TCRdb holds only in-frame clones, not every one. The sample lists around 30,000 clones; approximately 93% were seen once. Trimming took 6 bases from V and 9 from J; bases not matched to a gene: 1. This CDR3 has 11 residues. CDR1 is LNHDA and CDR2 is SQIVND in the germline V gene (reference sequence). The rearrangement joins TRBV19 to TRBJ1-1; 10 bases map to TRBD1. Sequences were obtained from blood. This clonotype was obtained from a man aged 60-69 years in good health. The CDR3 loop is CASRGQGKAFF. The CDR3 bases are TGTGCCAGTAGGGGACAGGGGAAAGCTTTCTTT.